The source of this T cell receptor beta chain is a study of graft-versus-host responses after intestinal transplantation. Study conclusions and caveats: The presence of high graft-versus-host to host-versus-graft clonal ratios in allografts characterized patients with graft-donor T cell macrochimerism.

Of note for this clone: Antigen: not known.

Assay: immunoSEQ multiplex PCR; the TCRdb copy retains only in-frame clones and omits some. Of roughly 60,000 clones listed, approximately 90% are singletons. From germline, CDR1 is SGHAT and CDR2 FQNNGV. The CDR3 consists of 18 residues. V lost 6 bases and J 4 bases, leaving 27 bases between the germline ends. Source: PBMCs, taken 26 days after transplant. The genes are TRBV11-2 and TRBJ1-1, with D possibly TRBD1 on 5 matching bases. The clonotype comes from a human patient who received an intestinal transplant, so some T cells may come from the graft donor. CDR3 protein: CASSSREGVGTGTTEAFF. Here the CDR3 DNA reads TGTGCCAGCAGTTCCAGGGAGGGTGTGGGAACTGGAACCACTGAAGCTTTCTTT. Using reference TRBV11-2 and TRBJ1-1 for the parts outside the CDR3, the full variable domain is EAGVAQSPRYKIIEKRQSVAFWCNPISGHATLYWYQQILGQGPKLLIQFQNNGVVDDSQLPKDRFSAERLKGVDSTLKIQPAKLEDSAVYLCASSSREGVGTGTTEAFFGQGTRLTVV.